The source of this TCR beta chain is a study of T cells in tuberculosis. About the study: A South African cohort included IGRA-negative adolescents, latently infected IGRA-positive adolescents and adults with active tuberculosis. Regarding the study as a whole: Shorter CDR3-alpha in active tuberculosis partly drove smaller distances.

On this clone itself: Its antigen is still unknown.

Adolescents were screened for latent TB by skin test and IGRA. Each clinical donor contributed on average approximately 100,000 T cells from unsorted cryopreserved PBMC. CDR1 and CDR2 (germline): SGHRS, YFSETQ. Losses at the gene ends were 5 bases for V and 5 bases for J; bases not matched to a gene: 8. This CDR3 spans 15 amino acids. Sequencing was performed with immunoSEQ multiplex PCR; in TCRdb, only in-frame clones are kept and a portion is missing. Of 44,000 or so clones in the sample, nearly 95% were seen once. The sample consisted of PBMCs. J is TRBJ1-5 and V is TRBV5-1, with 9 positions matching TRBD1. This TCR was recovered from a donor aged 10 to 29 with latent tuberculosis or without tuberculosis infection. The CDR3 DNA is TGCGCCAGCAGTTACGGGACAGGGAGGGATCAGCCCCAGCATTTT. This translates into CASSYGTGRDQPQHF.